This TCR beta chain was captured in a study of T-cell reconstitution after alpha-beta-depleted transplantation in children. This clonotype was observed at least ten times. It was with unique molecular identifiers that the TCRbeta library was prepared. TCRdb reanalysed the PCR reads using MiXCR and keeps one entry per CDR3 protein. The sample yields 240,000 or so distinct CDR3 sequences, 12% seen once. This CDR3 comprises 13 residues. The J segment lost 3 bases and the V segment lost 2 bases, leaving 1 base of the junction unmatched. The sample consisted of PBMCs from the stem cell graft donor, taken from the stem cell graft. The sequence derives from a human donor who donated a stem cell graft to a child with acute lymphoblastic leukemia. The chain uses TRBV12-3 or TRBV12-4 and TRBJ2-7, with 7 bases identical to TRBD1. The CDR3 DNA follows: TGTGCCAGCAGTTTATACAGGGGCTACGAGCAGTACTTC. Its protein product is CASSLYRGYEQYF.